This is a list of T cell receptor beta chains from one sample in a study of blood T cell repertoires in COVID-19. The repertoire was sequenced with immunoSEQ multiplex PCR; TCRdb's copy has only in-frame clones and lacks some. The sample has approximately 100,000 clones; roughly 82% are singletons. Sequenced input: peripheral blood. Every receptor here comes from a woman older than 75 with active or convalescent COVID-19. CDR3s include the opening cysteine and the closing phenylalanine or tryptophan. D genes are given only for firm matches. Some rows have no size entry. The others give once, few or many, or a class for an expanded clone.

length	V	J	D	size	DNA	CDR3
16	TRBV6-6	TRBJ1-3	TRBD1	-	TGTGCCAGCAGTTCGGGACAGCCTCGCTCTGGAAACACCATATATTTT	CASSSGQPRSGNTIYF
14	TRBV30	TRBJ1-4	TRBD1	few	TGTGCCTGGAGTACAGGGACAGATAATGAAAAACTGTTTTTT	CAWSTGTDNEKLFF
15	TRBV28	TRBJ2-1	-	-	TGTGCCAGCAGTTTGCCCCCCCCGGTGGGCTATGAGCAGTTCTTC	CASSLPPPVGYEQFF
16	TRBV5-1	TRBJ2-1	-	-	TGCGCCAGCAGCTTGGTAGGTGAGGTGCCCTACAATGAGCAGTTCTTC	CASSLVGEVPYNEQFF
13	TRBV30	TRBJ2-7	-	-	TGTGCCTGGAGTTGGAGCGCCTCCTACGAGCAGTACTTC	CAWSWSASYEQYF
15	TRBV19	TRBJ1-1	-	-	TGTGCCAGTAGTATAGTCCGGGAAATGAACACTGAAGCTTTCTTT	CASSIVREMNTEAFF
14	TRBV7-9	TRBJ1-1	TRBD1	-	TGTGCCAGCAGCTTAGTCAGGGGGCACACTGAAGCTTTCTTT	CASSLVRGHTEAFF
17	TRBV9	TRBJ2-2	TRBD2	-	TGTGCCAGCAGCGTCCAAGGACTAGCGGCAAACACCGGGGAGCTGTTTTTT	CASSVQGLAANTGELFF
15	TRBV18	TRBJ1-2	TRBD1	-	TGTGCCAGCTCACCAGCGGGACAGCTACATTCGGGCTACACCTTC	CASSPAGQLHSGYTF
17	TRBV9	TRBJ2-2	TRBD2	-	TGTGCCAGCAGCGTAGCCGTACTAGCGGGAGGGCCCGGGGAGCTGTTTTTT	CASSVAVLAGGPGELFF
18	TRBV25-1	TRBJ2-2	TRBD2	-	TGTGCCAGCAGTGAATCAGCGGGGTCTGGGGGGGATCACCGGGAGCTGTTTTTT	CASSESAGSGGDHRELFF
14	TRBV11-1	TRBJ2-7	-	-	TGTGCCAGCAGCGTTAATAGCGGTTCCTACGAGCAGTACTTC	CASSVNSGSYEQYF
13	TRBV30	TRBJ1-5	-	few	TGTGCCTGGAGTGGGGGAGGGGATCAGCCCCAGCATTTT	CAWSGGGDQPQHF
12	TRBV30	TRBJ1-5	TRBD1	-	TGTGCCTGGAACAGGGGATATCAGCCCCAGCATTTT	CAWNRGYQPQHF
16	TRBV3-1/TRBV3-2	TRBJ2-1	TRBD2	-	TGTGCCAGCAGCCAAGCGGGACTAGCGGGAATCGATGAGCAGTTCTTC	CASSQAGLAGIDEQFF
15	TRBV19	TRBJ1-4	-	-	TGTGCCAGTACTCACCCCCTGGGGCGCGGTGAAAAACTGTTTTTT	CASTHPLGRGEKLFF
13	TRBV6-5	TRBJ2-3	-	once	TGTGCCAGCAGTTACGGCGGGATAGATACGCAGTATTTT	CASSYGGIDTQYF
17	TRBV28	TRBJ2-1	TRBD2	few	TGTGCCAGCAGTTTACGCCGGGTTAGCGGGAGGGGGAATGAGCAGTTCTTC	CASSLRRVSGRGNEQFF
11	TRBV20-1	TRBJ2-7	-	-	TGCAGTGCTAGCGACTATCCCGAGCAGTACTTC	CSASDYPEQYF
13	TRBV28	TRBJ2-5	TRBD2	-	TGTGCCAGCAGTACCCTAGCGGGAGAGACCCAGTACTTC	CASSTLAGETQYF
14	TRBV10-3	TRBJ2-7	TRBD2	-	TGTGCCATCAGTGTTAAGCTAGCGGGTTTCGAGCAGTACTTC	CAISVKLAGFEQYF
15	TRBV28	TRBJ2-7	TRBD1	-	TGTGCCAGCGGGACGACAGGGGTCCGGAACTACGAGCAGTACTTC	CASGTTGVRNYEQYF
16	TRBV28	TRBJ2-3	TRBD2	-	TGTGCCAGCAGTACCCTGGGACTAGCGGGTTCGGATACGCAGTATTTT	CASSTLGLAGSDTQYF
15	TRBV9	TRBJ1-4	-	-	TGTGCCAGCAGCGTAGGGGGGCAGGTACCCGGGAAACTGTTTTTT	CASSVGGQVPGKLFF
15	TRBV9	TRBJ1-5	-	-	TGTGCCAGCAGCGCCCAACAGGGTGTGAATCAGCCCCAGCATTTT	CASSAQQGVNQPQHF
15	TRBV21-1	TRBJ1-5	-	-	TGTGCCAGCAGCATTGACGGGAGTAGCAATCAGCCCCAGCATTTT	CASSIDGSSNQPQHF
17	TRBV5-1	TRBJ2-2	TRBD1	-	TGCGCCAGCAGCTTGGCGGCAGGGGGCGAGAAAACCGGGGAGCTGTTTTTT	CASSLAAGGEKTGELFF
16	TRBV6-5	TRBJ2-7	TRBD2	once	TGTGCCAGCAGTTCGGGACTAGCGGGATTAATCCACGAGCAGTACTTC	CASSSGLAGLIHEQYF